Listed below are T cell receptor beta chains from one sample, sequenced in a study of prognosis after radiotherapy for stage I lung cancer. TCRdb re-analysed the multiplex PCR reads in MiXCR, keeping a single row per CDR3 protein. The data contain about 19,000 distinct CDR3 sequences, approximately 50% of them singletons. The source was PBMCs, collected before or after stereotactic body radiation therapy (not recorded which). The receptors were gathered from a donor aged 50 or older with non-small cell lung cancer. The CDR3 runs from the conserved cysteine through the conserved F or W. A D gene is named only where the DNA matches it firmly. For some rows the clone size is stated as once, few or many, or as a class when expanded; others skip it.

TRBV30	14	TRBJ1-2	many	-	CAWPLPGPGGGYTF	TGTGCCTGGCCCTTACCGGGGCCCGGCGGGGGCTACACCTTC
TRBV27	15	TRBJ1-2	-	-	CASMGQAGPSRGYTF	TGTGCCAGCATGGGTCAGGCTGGGCCCTCTAGGGGCTACACCTTC
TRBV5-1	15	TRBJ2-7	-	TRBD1	CASSLGQGPIGEQYF	TGCGCCAGCAGCTTAGGACAGGGCCCTATAGGGGAGCAGTACTTC
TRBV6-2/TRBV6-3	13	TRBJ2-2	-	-	CSSGRTDTGELFF	TGTTCCAGCGGCCGGACAGACACCGGGGAGCTGTTTTTT
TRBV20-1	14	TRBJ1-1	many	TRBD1	CSARGRGGGDKAFF	TGCAGTGCTAGGGGCAGGGGGGGCGGTGATAAAGCTTTCTTT
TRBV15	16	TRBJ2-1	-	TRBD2	CATSRGGLAGYNEQFF	TGTGCCACCAGCAGAGGGGGACTAGCGGGGTACAATGAGCAGTTCTTC
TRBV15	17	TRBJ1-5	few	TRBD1	CATSRGATGDLRQPQHF	TGTGCCACCAGCAGAGGAGCGACAGGGGATTTACGGCAGCCCCAGCATTTT
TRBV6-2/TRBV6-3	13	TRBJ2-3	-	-	CASSGLPNQPQYF	TGTGCCAGCAGTGGGTTACCCAATCAGCCCCAGTATTTT
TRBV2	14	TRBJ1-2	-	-	CASSEIKFQYGYTF	TGTGCCAGCAGTGAAATCAAATTCCAGTATGGCTACACCTTC
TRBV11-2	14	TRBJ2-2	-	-	CASRAGSNTGELFF	TGTGCCAGCAGGGCGGGGAGTAACACCGGGGAGCTGTTTTTT
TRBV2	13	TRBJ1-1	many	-	CASSEPTTNEAFF	TGTGCCAGCAGTGAGCCAACAACGAATGAAGCTTTCTTT
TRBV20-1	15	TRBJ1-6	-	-	CSARDLQDSRSPLHF	TGCAGTGCTAGAGATTTACAGGATTCCCGTTCACCCCTCCACTTT
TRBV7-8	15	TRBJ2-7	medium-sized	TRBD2	CASSSLAGASYEQYF	TGTGCCAGCAGCTCACTAGCGGGAGCCTCCTACGAGCAGTACTTC
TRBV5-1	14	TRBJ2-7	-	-	CASSLDGRGAEQYF	TGCGCCAGCAGCTTGGACGGCAGGGGGGCCGAGCAGTACTTC
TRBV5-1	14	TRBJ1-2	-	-	CASSLSAVDYGYTF	TGCGCCAGCAGCTTGAGTGCTGTTGACTATGGCTACACCTTC
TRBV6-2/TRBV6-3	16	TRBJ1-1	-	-	CASSYSSGKGFTEALF	TGTGCCAGCAGTTACTCCTCCGGGAAAGGGTTCACTGAAGCTTTATTT
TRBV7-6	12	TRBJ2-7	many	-	CASSNNSYEQYF	TGTGCCAGCAGCAACAACTCCTACGAGCAGTACTTC
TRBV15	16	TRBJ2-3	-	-	CATSRDQSGGTDTQYF	TGTGCCACCAGCAGAGACCAGTCAGGGGGCACAGATACGCAGTATTTT
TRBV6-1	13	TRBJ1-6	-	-	CASSPGFGSHLHF	TGTGCCAGCAGTCCAGGCTTTGGTTCACACCTCCACTTT
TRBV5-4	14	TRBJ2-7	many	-	CASSPSWGIREQYF	TGTGCCAGCAGCCCCTCGTGGGGTATACGAGAGCAGTACTTC
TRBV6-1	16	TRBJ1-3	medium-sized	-	CASSESAGEGGNTIYF	TGTGCCAGCAGTGAATCGGCAGGGGAGGGAGGAAACACCATATATTTT
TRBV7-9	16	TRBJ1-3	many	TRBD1	CASSLPIGGTGNTIYF	TGTGCCAGCAGCCTCCCTATAGGGGGCACTGGAAACACCATATATTTT
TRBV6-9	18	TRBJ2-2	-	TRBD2	CASSLGLAGEYGTGELFF	TGTGCCAGCAGTTTGGGGCTAGCGGGAGAATATGGAACCGGGGAGCTGTTTTTT
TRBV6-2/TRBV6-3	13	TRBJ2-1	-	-	CASIYRPRLEQFF	TGTGCCAGCATTTACCGACCTAGGTTGGAGCAGTTCTTC
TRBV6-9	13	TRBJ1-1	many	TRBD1	CASSYGGDSEAFF	TGTGCCAGCAGTTACGGGGGGGACAGCGAAGCTTTCTTT
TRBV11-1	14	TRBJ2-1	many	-	CASSSLGVRDEQFF	TGTGCCAGCAGCTCGCTGGGGGTGAGGGATGAGCAGTTCTTC
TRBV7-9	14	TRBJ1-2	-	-	CASRSSGDRLGYTF	TGTGCCAGCAGATCATCCGGCGACCGGTTGGGCTACACCTTC
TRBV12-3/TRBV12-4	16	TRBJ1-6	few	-	CASSLWEVLGNSPLHF	TGTGCCAGCAGTTTGTGGGAGGTACTGGGAAATTCACCCCTCCACTTT
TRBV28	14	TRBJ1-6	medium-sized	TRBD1	CASTWDRINSPLHF	TGTGCCAGCACTTGGGACAGAATTAATTCACCCCTCCACTTT
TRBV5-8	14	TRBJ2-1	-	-	CASSLASWNNEQFF	TGTGCCAGCAGCTTAGCTAGCTGGAACAATGAGCAGTTCTTC
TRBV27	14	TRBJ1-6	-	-	CASSSTSYNSPLHF	TGTGCCAGCAGCTCCACAAGCTATAATTCACCCCTCCACTTT
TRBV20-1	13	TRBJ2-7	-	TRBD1	CSANRGLFYEHYF	TGCAGCGCTAACAGGGGGCTCTTTTACGAGCATTACTTC
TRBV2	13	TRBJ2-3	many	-	CASSGGRRGTQYF	TGTGCCAGCTCAGGGGGAAGGCGGGGTACGCAGTATTTT
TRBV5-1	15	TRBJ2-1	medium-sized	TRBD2	CASSLKTSGNNEQFF	TGCGCCAGCAGCTTGAAGACTAGCGGGAATAATGAGCAGTTCTTC
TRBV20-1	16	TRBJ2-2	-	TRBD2	CSARKGLAVNTGELFF	TGCAGTGCTAGAAAGGGACTAGCAGTGAACACCGGGGAGCTGTTTTTT
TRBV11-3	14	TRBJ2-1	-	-	CASSLVGSNNEQFF	TGTGCCAGCAGCTTAGTAGGGAGCAACAATGAGCAGTTCTTC
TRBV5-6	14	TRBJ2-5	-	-	CASSLRAAGETQYF	TGTGCCAGCAGCTTGCGAGCGGCCGGGGAGACCCAGTACTTC
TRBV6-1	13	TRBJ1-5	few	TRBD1	CASRLTGGQPQHF	TGTGCCAGCAGGTTGACAGGGGGCCAGCCCCAGCATTTT
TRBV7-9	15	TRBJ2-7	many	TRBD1	CASSDELRGHHEQYF	TGTGCCAGCAGCGACGAATTAAGGGGGCATCACGAGCAGTACTTC
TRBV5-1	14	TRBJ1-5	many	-	CATGEGVRNQPQHF	TGCGCCACCGGTGAGGGGGTACGAAATCAGCCCCAGCATTTT
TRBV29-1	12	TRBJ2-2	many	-	CSGGPNTGELFF	TGCAGCGGTGGACCGAACACCGGGGAGCTGTTTTTT
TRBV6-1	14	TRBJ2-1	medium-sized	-	CASRRQENYNEQFF	TGTGCCAGCAGGAGACAGGAGAACTACAATGAGCAGTTCTTC
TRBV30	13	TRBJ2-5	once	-	CSWRDGAEETQYF	TGTTCCTGGCGAGACGGGGCCGAAGAGACCCAGTACTTC
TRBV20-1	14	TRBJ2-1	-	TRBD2	CSASRGLTFSEQFF	TGCAGTGCTAGTAGGGGACTAACGTTTAGTGAGCAGTTCTTC
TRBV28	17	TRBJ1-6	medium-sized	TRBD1	CASSTPARTGGNSPLHF	TGTGCCAGCAGCACGCCCGCTCGGACAGGGGGAAATTCACCCCTCCACTTT
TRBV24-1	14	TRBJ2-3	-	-	CATSEPGHFNTQYF	TGTGCCACCAGTGAGCCTGGACATTTCAATACGCAGTATTTT
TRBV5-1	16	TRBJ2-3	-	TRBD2	CASSQTPGLGTYTQYF	TGCGCCAGCAGCCAAACACCGGGACTAGGCACATATACGCAGTATTTT
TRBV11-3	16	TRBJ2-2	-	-	CASSPYGTANTVELFF	TGTGCCAGCAGTCCGTACGGGACCGCTAACACCGTAGAGCTGTTTTTT
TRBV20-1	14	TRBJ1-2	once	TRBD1	CSAITGGNDYGYTF	TGCAGTGCCATAACAGGGGGCAACGACTATGGCTACACCTTC
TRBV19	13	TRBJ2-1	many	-	CASSIAGIDEQFF	TGTGCCAGTAGTATTGCTGGAATCGATGAGCAGTTCTTC
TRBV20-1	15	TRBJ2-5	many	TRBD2	CSARNRQRGQETQYF	TGCAGTGCTAGAAACAGACAGCGGGGACAAGAGACCCAGTACTTC
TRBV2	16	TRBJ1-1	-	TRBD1	CVSSSGQGAANTEAFF	TGTGTCAGCAGTTCCGGACAGGGGGCGGCGAACACTGAAGCTTTCTTT
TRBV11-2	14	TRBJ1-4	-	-	CASSPFPASEKLFF	TGTGCCAGCAGCCCCTTCCCCGCTAGTGAAAAACTGTTTTTT
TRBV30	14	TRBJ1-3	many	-	CAWTRGEPGNTIYF	TGTGCCTGGACAAGAGGGGAGCCTGGAAACACCATATATTTT
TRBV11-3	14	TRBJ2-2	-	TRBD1	CASSKQGDTGDLFF	TGTGCCAGCAGCAAACAGGGGGACACCGGTGATCTGTTTTTT
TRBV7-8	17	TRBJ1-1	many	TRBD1	CASSLRRGQGVGAEAFF	TGTGCCAGCAGCCTTCGACGGGGACAGGGTGTGGGCGCTGAAGCTTTCTTT
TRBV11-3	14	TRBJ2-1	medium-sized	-	CASSFLPNGDEQFF	TGTGCCAGCAGCTTCCTACCTAACGGGGATGAGCAGTTCTTC
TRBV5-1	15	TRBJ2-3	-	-	CASSQEPRFTDTQYF	TGCGCCAGCAGCCAGGAGCCCCGTTTCACAGATACGCAGTATTTT
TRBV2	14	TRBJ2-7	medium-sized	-	CASSEWTYSYEQYF	TGTGCCAGCAGTGAATGGACATACTCCTACGAGCAGTACTTC
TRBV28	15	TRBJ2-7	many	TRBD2	CASKTSGSGGYEQYF	TGTGCCAGCAAGACTAGCGGGTCCGGGGGTTACGAGCAGTACTTC